This T cell receptor beta chain was sequenced for a study of cytomegalovirus exposure and HLA in healthy donors. Donors were nominally healthy when sampled, though unrecorded immune exposures were likely. Germline CDR1 SGHNT, CDR2 YYREEE (reference sequence). J lost 3 bases, V lost 4 bases, and 9 bases had no gene match. CDR3 length: 15 amino acids. On this clone: Its antigen is not known.

The PCR contained 60 Vbeta and 13 Jbeta primers. Only in-frame clones appear in the TCRdb table, and some are missing; sequencing was by immunoSEQ multiplex PCR. Of more than 80,000 clones in the sample, approximately 74% were seen once. Study results and limitations: A few V segments could not be told apart, such as TRBV6-2 and TRBV6-3, and were left out.

Material for sequencing was PBMCs. The chain is built from TRBV5-4 and TRBJ1-1, with 7 bases aligning to TRBD1. This sequence originates from a woman aged 70-85 years in good health and CMV-seropositive. The CDR3 loop is CASSGARTGDTEAFF. DNA of the CDR3: TGTGCCAGCAGCGGAGCCCGAACAGGGGACACTGAAGCTTTCTTT. Together with reference TRBV5-4 and TRBJ1-1, the CDR3 gives the full variable domain: ETGVTQSPTHLIKTRGQQVTLRCSSQSGHNTVSWYQQALGQGPQFIFQYYREEENGRGNFPPRFSGLQFPNYSSELNVNALELDDSALYLCASSGARTGDTEAFFGQGTRLTVV.